These 21 T cell receptor beta chains share one sample of origin, sequenced in a study of shared clonotypes between healthy human individuals. Data came from immunoSEQ multiplex PCR; TCRdb stores just in-frame clones and leaves some out. The top ten clones hold under 0.65% of a sample with over 850,000 clones, more than 75% of them seen once. The specimen was memory CD4+ T cells from PBMCs. This sample's subset: CD45RA-negative fraction. All receptors come from a man aged 18 to 30 in good health. Some clones in this sample may be carry-over from other donors' samples.

V is TRBV6-5 and J is TRBJ1-2; D possibly corresponds to TRBD1 (5 bases). Looked up from germline, CDR1 is MNHEY and CDR2 is SVGAGI. Trimming removed 2 bases at V and 6 bases at J, with 16 bases between. The CDR3 has 15 amino acids. The CDR3 reads CASSYGGTAYDGYTF. As DNA, the CDR3 is TGTGCCAGCAGTTACGGGGGGACGGCATATGATGGCTACACCTTC.

This clone was seen a single time. The chain recombines TRBV11-2 with TRBJ2-7; 7 nucleotides line up with TRBD2. CDR1 is SGHAT and CDR2 is FQNNGV in the germline V gene. This CDR3 spans 14 amino acids. V was pared by 7 bases and J by 4 bases, with 10 bases of the junction left unmatched. The CDR3 DNA sequence: TGTGCCAGCACCCGGGACCTCGGGGGGTACGAGCAGTACTTC. It codes for CASTRDLGGYEQYF.

The genes are TRBV11-1 and TRBJ2-1; no definite D call. V lost 6 bases, J lost 7 bases, and 16 bases lay in between. Germline assignment: CDR1 SGHAT and CDR2 FQDESV (reference sequence). This CDR3 has 14 amino acids. For the CDR3, the DNA is TGTGCCAGCAGTACAGTCGGTATGGGTAATGAGCAGTTCTTC. It translates to CASSTVGMGNEQFF.

The chain is built from TRBV19 and TRBJ2-3; 12 bases match TRBD2. Trimming removed 2 bases from V and 0 bases from J; junction bases left unmatched: 3. This CDR3 contains 17 residues. Germline values: CDR1 LNHDA, CDR2 SQIVND (reference sequence). CDR3 in amino acids: CASSILAGGPSTDTQYF. In nucleotides, the CDR3 is TGTGCCAGTAGTATACTAGCGGGAGGGCCCAGCACAGATACGCAGTATTTT.

The rearrangement uses TRBV18 and TRBJ2-7, with D tentatively TRBD2 (5 bases). Germline-derived CDR1 and CDR2 are KGHSH and LQKENI. Trimming took off 1 base at V and 0 bases at J, with 7 bases between the two ends. The CDR3 has 14 amino acids. The DNA of the CDR3 is TGTGCCAGCTCACCACAGGAGGTCTCCTACGAGCAGTACTTC. Protein sequence: CASSPQEVSYEQYF. Together with reference TRBV18 and TRBJ2-7, the CDR3 gives the full variable domain: NAGVMQNPRHLVRRRGQEARLRCSPMKGHSHVYWYRQLPEEGLKFMVYLQKENIIDESGMPKERFSAEFPKEGPSILRIQQVVRGDSAAYFCASSPQEVSYEQYFGPGTRLTVT.

Remarks on this clone: Other DNA sequences in this specimen translate into the identical CDR3. The chain recombines TRBV30 with TRBJ1-1, with a possible D match to TRBD1 (6 bases). Germline CDR1 GTSNPN, CDR2 SVGIG (reference sequence). The CDR3 sequence is 13 residues long. The ends were cut back, 0 bases at V and 1 base at J, with 6 bases in the middle. The CDR3 nucleotides are TGTGCCTGGAGTGTCAGGGGGAACACTGAAGCTTTCTTT. It encodes CAWSVRGNTEAFF.

The gene calls are TRBV29-1 and TRBJ2-1; 8 nucleotides align to TRBD2. Germline lookup yields CDR1 SQVTM and CDR2 ANQGSEA. The CDR3 runs to 14 residues. V lost 5 bases to trimming and J lost 0 bases; unmatched junction nucleotides: 3. CDR3 DNA sequence: TGCAGCGTTAGGAGCGGGAGCTCCTACAATGAGCAGTTCTTC. The encoded protein is CSVRSGSSYNEQFF.

In nucleotides, the CDR3 is TGTGCCAGCAGCTTTACGAGATCGGGCCCAGATACGCAGTATTTT. The encoded protein is CASSFTRSGPDTQYF. The chain employs TRBV11-2 and TRBJ2-3; D remains unclear. V gave up 3 bases and J gave up 4 bases, with 14 bases separating them. CDR1 and CDR2 from the germline V gene are SGHAT and FQNNGV. The CDR3 length is 15 residues.

This chain links TRBV7-2 with TRBJ2-7; D unresolved. Trimming left V 1 base short and J 2 bases short, with 9 bases between. The CDR3 runs 14 residues. CDR1 and CDR2 (germline): SGHTA, FQGNSA. The CDR3 bases are TGTGCCAGCAGCTTAGATGCGCAAACCTACGAGCAGTACTTC. Amino acid sequence: CASSLDAQTYEQYF.

The chain is built from TRBV27 and TRBJ1-4; the D is unclear. Germline lookup yields CDR1 MNHEY and CDR2 SMNVEV (reference sequence). Between the trimmed V and J ends, which lost 3 bases and 3 bases, there was a span of 8 bases. The CDR3 has 14 residues. CDR3 protein: CASSLSGANEKLFF. CDR3 in DNA: TGTGCCAGCAGTTTGTCGGGTGCTAATGAAAAACTGTTTTTT. The variable domain in full, with the rest retrieved from reference TRBV27 and TRBJ1-4, is EAQVTQNPRYLITVTGKKLTVTCSQNMNHEYMSWYRQDPGLGLRQIYYSMNVEVTDKGDVPEGYKVSRKEKRNFPLILESPSPNQTSLYFCASSLSGANEKLFFGSGTQLSVL.

The chain joins TRBV15 to TRBJ1-5; D gene uncertain. Germline V gives CDR1 LNHNV, CDR2 YYDKDF (reference sequence). V shed 6 bases and J shed 0 bases, with 9 bases lying between them. CDR3 length: 14 amino acids. For the CDR3, the DNA is TGTGCCACCAGGGAGGGCAATAGCAATCAGCCCCAGCATTTT. Protein: CATREGNSNQPQHF. Supplemented by reference TRBV15 and TRBJ1-5, the full variable domain reads DAMVIQNPRYQVTQFGKPVTLSCSQTLNHNVMYWYQQKSSQAPKLLFHYYDKDFNNEADTPDNFQSRRPNTSFCFLDIRSPGLGDTAMYLCATREGNSNQPQHFGDGTRLSIL.

The V gene is TRBV15, the J gene TRBJ1-2, with D unclear. The CDR3 has 15 amino acids. With 2 bases removed from V and 1 base from J, the gap between germline ends came to 11 bases. CDR1 and CDR2 (germline): LNHNV, YYDKDF (reference sequence). CDR3 sequence: CATSRSPDGNYGYTF. The CDR3 DNA sequence: TGTGCCACCAGCAGATCTCCGGACGGTAACTATGGCTACACCTTC.

The CDR3 loop is CASRTTDTQYF. DNA of the CDR3: TGTGCCAGTCGAACCACAGATACGCAGTATTTT. This chain connects TRBV7-2 to TRBJ2-3; the D is unclear. Germline assignment: CDR1 SGHTA and CDR2 FQGNSA. The CDR3 runs to 11 residues. V lost 9 bases and J 2 bases, leaving 6 bases between the germline ends.

V is TRBV5-1 and J is TRBJ2-6; a weak D match, TRBD2 (6 bases). The CDR3 is made up of 16 amino acids. V was shortened by 1 base and J by 2 bases, with 10 bases between the two germline ends. Germline V gene sequence: CDR1 SGHRS, CDR2 YFSETQ. The CDR3 region has the DNA TGCGCCAGCAGCTTGCAGGGAGGAGCTGGGGCCAACGTCCTGACTTTC. Its protein product is CASSLQGGAGANVLTF.

The rearrangement joins TRBV30 to TRBJ2-7; TRBD2 aligns across 13 bases. CDR3 length equals 15 residues. With 3 bases clipped from V and 3 bases from J, the junction kept 5 bases outside the gene matches. Germline assignment: CDR1 GTSNPN and CDR2 SVGIG (reference sequence). The chain's CDR3 is CAWRRGLAGIYEQYF. The CDR3 DNA reads as TGTGCCTGGAGGAGGGGACTAGCGGGGATCTACGAGCAGTACTTC.

CDR3 in amino acids: CASRTGTGNFYEQYF. CDR3 nucleotides: TGTGCCAGCAGGACCGGGACAGGGAACTTCTACGAGCAGTACTTC. The chain carries TRBV5-5 and TRBJ2-7, with 9 bases identical to TRBD1. Germline V gene data show CDR1 as SGHKS and CDR2 as YYEKEE (reference sequence). The CDR3 sequence is 15 residues long. Trimming at V came to 5 bases and at J to 3 bases, leaving 9 bases not matched to a gene.

The CDR3 here is CASSLVVGAPGEQYF. The CDR3 DNA is TGCGCCAGCAGCTTGGTAGTCGGGGCCCCGGGCGAGCAGTACTTC. This rearrangement joins TRBV5-1 to TRBJ2-7, with D perhaps being TRBD1 or TRBD2 (5 bases each). Trimming removed 0 bases at V and 6 bases at J, with 16 bases between. In germline, CDR1 is SGHRS, CDR2 YFSETQ. The CDR3 consists of 15 residues.

The chain links TRBV15 to TRBJ2-1; no reliable D call. Germline V gives CDR1 LNHNV, CDR2 YYDKDF (reference sequence). Trimming stripped 0 bases from V and 5 bases from J, with 8 bases between. The CDR3 extends over 14 amino acids. CDR3 sequence: CATSRDLGDNEQFF. The DNA for the CDR3 is TGTGCCACCAGCAGAGATCTTGGGGACAATGAGCAGTTCTTC. Full variable domain (remainder filled in from reference TRBV15 and TRBJ2-1): DAMVIQNPRYQVTQFGKPVTLSCSQTLNHNVMYWYQQKSSQAPKLLFHYYDKDFNNEADTPDNFQSRRPNTSFCFLDIRSPGLGDTAMYLCATSRDLGDNEQFFGPGTRLTVL.

This clone occurred a few times. The rearrangement joins TRBV4-2 to TRBJ2-1, with D unresolved. Deletions cut 1 base from V and 1 base from J, with 8 bases between. This CDR3 has 15 residues. Germline CDR1 and CDR2: LGHNA and YNFKEQ. The CDR3 region has the DNA TGTGCCAGCAGCCAAGCAAGGGCATCCTACAATGAGCAGTTCTTC. Residues: CASSQARASYNEQFF.

This rearrangement joins TRBV5-1 to TRBJ2-3; D is possibly TRBD2 (6 bases). The CDR3 loop spans 15 amino acids. CDR1 is SGHRS and CDR2 is YFSETQ in the germline V gene. V was shortened by 4 bases and J by 3 bases, with 15 bases between the two germline ends. CDR3 loop: CASSPGDSWTDTQYF. The CDR3 DNA sequence: TGCGCCAGCAGCCCGGGGGATTCATGGACAGATACGCAGTATTTT.

This chain joins TRBV6-6 and TRBJ1-1; the match to TRBD1 covers 9 bases. The CDR3 runs to 15 residues. Germline V CDR1 and CDR2: MNHNY, SVGAGI (reference sequence). With V trimmed by 2 bases and J by 4 bases, 5 bases remained unmatched. The CDR3 loop is CASSYQTGGGTEAFF. Written as DNA, the CDR3 is TGTGCCAGCAGTTACCAGACAGGGGGTGGCACTGAAGCTTTCTTT.